This is a list of T cell receptor beta chains from one sample in a study of blood T cell repertoires in COVID-19. TCRdb keeps only in-frame clones here, not all; method: immunoSEQ multiplex PCR. The table records tens of thousands of clones, 75% to 90% of them present only once. Source material: peripheral blood. These receptors all stem from a human donor in a cohort sampled during active COVID-19. Both conserved end residues are trimmed from each CDR3.

CDR3,V,J
ASSRGEGSGEKLF,TRBV6-6,TRBJ1-4
ASSQASSGANVLT,TRBV4-3,TRBJ2-6
ASSGGHMFTEAF,TRBV9,TRBJ1-1
ASSLVYGYNSPLH,TRBV5-1,TRBJ1-6
ASSPPGGARGNTIY,TRBV28,TRBJ1-3
ASSLQPRGEQF,TRBV7-3,TRBJ2-1
ASSSYRDPNEKLF,TRBV19,TRBJ1-4
ASSLFGQGGSGNTEAF,TRBV18,TRBJ1-1
ASSLYAGLNTEAF,TRBV28,TRBJ1-1
ATKTSGNYNEQF,TRBV24-1,TRBJ2-1
ASSIDRETMNTEAF,TRBV19,TRBJ1-1
ASSESRDISSYEQY,TRBV2,TRBJ2-7
ASMDRGYSPLH,TRBV12-3/TRBV12-4,TRBJ1-6
ASSRDRQETQY,TRBV6-5,TRBJ2-5
ATSPGQAINEQF,TRBV15,TRBJ2-1
ASSRTSGGRGADTQY,TRBV7-2,TRBJ2-3
ASSPDRGADTQY,TRBV2,TRBJ2-3
ASRLRLAGEACNEQF,TRBV2,TRBJ2-1
ASSGLAGGPNEQF,TRBV27,TRBJ2-1
ASSFLGGSGNTEAF,TRBV2,TRBJ1-1
ASSPAGGAGGGEQY,TRBV2,TRBJ2-7
ASSQVGTEPFQETQY,TRBV14,TRBJ2-5
ASTRRAGESYNEQF,TRBV7-8,TRBJ2-1
ASSLSVGGQPQH,TRBV28,TRBJ1-5
ATSRDREAGELF,TRBV15,TRBJ2-2
ASSATPYEKLF,TRBV6-4,TRBJ1-4
ASSLGGGNQPQH,TRBV7-9,TRBJ1-5
ASSLSGEETQY,TRBV5-1,TRBJ2-5
ASSQDGSGGTDTQY,TRBV4-3,TRBJ2-3
ASSQPGLGTDTQY,TRBV7-2,TRBJ2-3
ATSDIEFF,TRBV24-1,TRBJ2-1
ASSPRSRSQTGGHTGELF,TRBV3-1/TRBV3-2,TRBJ2-2
ASSRTSGGETQY,TRBV6-4,TRBJ2-5
ASRQDRAAGYT,TRBV6-6,TRBJ1-2
ASSIGVGQPQH,TRBV19,TRBJ1-5
ASSQDSSGNSPLH,TRBV4-3,TRBJ1-6
ASSPRTVEAF,TRBV18,TRBJ1-1
ASSNRGSNYGYT,TRBV28,TRBJ1-2
ASSPPTGMHTGELF,TRBV6-6,TRBJ2-2
AWSRDWNYGYT,TRBV30,TRBJ1-2
ASSADRLNQPQH,TRBV6-2/TRBV6-3,TRBJ1-5
ASSPTGVSTEAF,TRBV6-4,TRBJ1-1
SALSSYEQY,TRBV20-1,TRBJ2-7
ASSQGLGGRAETQY,TRBV4-3,TRBJ2-5
SASQRLNTEAF,TRBV20-1,TRBJ1-1
ALAGADDTQY,TRBV19,TRBJ2-3
ASSIWTVATNEKLF,TRBV19,TRBJ1-4
ASRGGIAFYNEQF,TRBV28,TRBJ2-1
ASSEGAGVGPQH,TRBV6-1,TRBJ1-5
ASSVQGGASTGELF,TRBV28,TRBJ2-2
ASSLGHQDSNQPQH,TRBV5-8,TRBJ1-5
ASSVGVGGSGNTIY,TRBV9,TRBJ1-3
ARPSAFTYEQY,TRBV10-1,TRBJ2-7
ATSRDRAKGIVYGYT,TRBV15,TRBJ1-2